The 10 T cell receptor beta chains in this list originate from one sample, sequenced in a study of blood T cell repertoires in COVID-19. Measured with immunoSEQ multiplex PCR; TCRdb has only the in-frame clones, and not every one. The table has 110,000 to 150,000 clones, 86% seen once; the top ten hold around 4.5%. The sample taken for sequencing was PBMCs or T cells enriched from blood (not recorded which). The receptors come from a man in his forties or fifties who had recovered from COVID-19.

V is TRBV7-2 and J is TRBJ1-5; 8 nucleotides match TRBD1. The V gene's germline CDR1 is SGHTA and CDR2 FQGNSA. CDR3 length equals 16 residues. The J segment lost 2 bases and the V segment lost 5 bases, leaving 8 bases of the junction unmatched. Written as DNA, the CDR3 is TGTGCCAGCAGCGCCGACAGGGGTTTTGGCAATCAGCCCCAGCATTTT. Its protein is CASSADRGFGNQPQHF.

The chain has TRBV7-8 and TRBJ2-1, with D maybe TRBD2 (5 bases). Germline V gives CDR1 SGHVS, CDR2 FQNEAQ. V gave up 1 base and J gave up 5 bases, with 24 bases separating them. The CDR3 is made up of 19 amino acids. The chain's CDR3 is CASSLGRNVQRTSHNEQFF. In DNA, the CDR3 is TGTGCCAGCAGCTTAGGCCGAAATGTGCAGCGGACTTCCCACAATGAGCAGTTCTTC.

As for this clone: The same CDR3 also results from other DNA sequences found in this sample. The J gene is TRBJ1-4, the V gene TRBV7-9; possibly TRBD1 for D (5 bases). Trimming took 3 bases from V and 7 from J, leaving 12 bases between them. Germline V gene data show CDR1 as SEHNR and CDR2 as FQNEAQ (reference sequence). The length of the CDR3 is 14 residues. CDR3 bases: TGTGCCAGCAGCTTCTCGGGGGAACGTGAAAAACTGTTTTTT. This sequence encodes CASSFSGEREKLFF.

CDR3: CASRGGLAGFWETQYF. The CDR3 nucleotides read TGTGCCAGCAGAGGCGGACTAGCGGGGTTTTGGGAGACCCAGTACTTC. V gene TRBV2 combines with J gene TRBJ2-5; 12 positions match TRBD2. After removal of 6 bases from V and 5 bases from J, the junction contained 10 bases not matched to a gene. Germline lookup yields CDR1 SNHLY and CDR2 FYNNEI. The length of the CDR3 is 16 residues.

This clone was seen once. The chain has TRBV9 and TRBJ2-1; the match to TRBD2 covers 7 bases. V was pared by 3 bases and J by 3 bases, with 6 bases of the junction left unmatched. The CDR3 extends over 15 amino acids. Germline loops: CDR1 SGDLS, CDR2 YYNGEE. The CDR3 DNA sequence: TGTGCCAGCAGCGCCGACGGGGGGAGCTACAATGAGCAGTTCTTC. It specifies CASSADGGSYNEQFF. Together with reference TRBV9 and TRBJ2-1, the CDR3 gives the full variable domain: DSGVTQTPKHLITATGQRVTLRCSPRSGDLSVYWYQQSLDQGLQFLIQYYNGEERAKGNILERFSAQQFPDLHSELNLSSLELGDSALYFCASSADGGSYNEQFFGPGTRLTVL.

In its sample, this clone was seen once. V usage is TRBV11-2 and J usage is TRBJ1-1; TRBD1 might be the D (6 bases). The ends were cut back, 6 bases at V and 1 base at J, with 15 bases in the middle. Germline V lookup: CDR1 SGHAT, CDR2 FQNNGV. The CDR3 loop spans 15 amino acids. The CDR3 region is CASRLSGAKNTEAFF. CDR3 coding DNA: TGTGCCAGCAGACTGTCAGGGGCAAAGAACACTGAAGCTTTCTTT.

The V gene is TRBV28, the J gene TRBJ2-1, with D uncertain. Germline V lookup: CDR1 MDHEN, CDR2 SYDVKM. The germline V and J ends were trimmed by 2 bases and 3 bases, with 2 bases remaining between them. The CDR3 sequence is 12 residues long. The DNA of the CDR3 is TGTGCCAGCAGTTTACTCTACAATGAGCAGTTCTTC. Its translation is CASSLLYNEQFF.

The CDR3 DNA reads TGTGCCAGCAGTTTCAAGCTAGTCGGTGAGCAGTACTTC. It is translated as CASSFKLVGEQYF. This chain uses TRBV12-3 or TRBV12-4 with TRBJ2-7; the D is unclear. The V end was cut by 3 bases, the J end by 7 bases, with 13 bases between. The CDR3 runs 13 residues.

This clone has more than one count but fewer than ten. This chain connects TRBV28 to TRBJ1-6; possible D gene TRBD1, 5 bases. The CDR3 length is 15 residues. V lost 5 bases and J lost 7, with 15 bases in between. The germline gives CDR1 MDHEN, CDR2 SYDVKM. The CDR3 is CASSIKGLGNSPLHF. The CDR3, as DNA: TGTGCCAGCAGTATAAAGGGGTTGGGGAATTCACCCCTCCACTTT. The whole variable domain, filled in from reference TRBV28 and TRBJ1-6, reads DVKVTQSSRYLVKRTGEKVFLECVQDMDHENMFWYRQDPGLGLRLIYFSYDVKMKEKGDIPEGYSVSREKKERFSLILESASTNQTSMYLCASSIKGLGNSPLHFGNGTRLTVT.

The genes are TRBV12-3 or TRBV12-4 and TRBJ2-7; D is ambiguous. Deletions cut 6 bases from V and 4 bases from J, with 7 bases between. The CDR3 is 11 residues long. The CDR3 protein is CASRLFYEQYF. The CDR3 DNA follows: TGTGCCAGCAGACTATTTTACGAGCAGTACTTC.